These T cell receptor beta chains were read from a single sample in a study of shared clonotypes between healthy human individuals. Libraries were prepared by immunoSEQ multiplex PCR; TCRdb keeps only in-frame clonotypes and omits some of them. This sample carries under 1,900,000 clones, 98% of them seen once, and the ten largest clones take roughly 0.36%. Sequenced sample: naive CD4+ T cells sorted from blood. The receptor source for this set is a man aged 30 to 45 in good health. CDR3s leave out the opening cysteine and the closing phenylalanine or tryptophan.

v_gene	j_gene	CDR3aa
TRBV5-6	TRBJ2-1	ASIPPGLVGEQF
TRBV2	TRBJ1-5	ASSERTGLNQPQH
TRBV7-2	TRBJ2-1	ASSLMVMAGGEQF
TRBV9	TRBJ2-5	ASSIGGVSQETQY
TRBV29-1	TRBJ2-1	SVEFVAASYNEQF
TRBV27	TRBJ1-1	ASSLIASNTEAF
TRBV5-1	TRBJ1-1	ASSWLDRNTEAF
TRBV10-3	TRBJ2-1	AISEIRFVQF
TRBV5-3	TRBJ1-1	ARRDGQMAF
TRBV2	TRBJ2-7	ASQGQFSYEQY
TRBV5-6	TRBJ2-7	ASTKTGGPPGNEQY
TRBV29-1	TRBJ2-7	SVTNQGYEQY
TRBV18	TRBJ1-5	ASSQSGKQGPLGPQH
TRBV18	TRBJ2-1	ASSPRTSGSLREQF
TRBV7-6	TRBJ2-3	ASSLAGASGGTDTQY
TRBV18	TRBJ2-7	ASSRSYEQY